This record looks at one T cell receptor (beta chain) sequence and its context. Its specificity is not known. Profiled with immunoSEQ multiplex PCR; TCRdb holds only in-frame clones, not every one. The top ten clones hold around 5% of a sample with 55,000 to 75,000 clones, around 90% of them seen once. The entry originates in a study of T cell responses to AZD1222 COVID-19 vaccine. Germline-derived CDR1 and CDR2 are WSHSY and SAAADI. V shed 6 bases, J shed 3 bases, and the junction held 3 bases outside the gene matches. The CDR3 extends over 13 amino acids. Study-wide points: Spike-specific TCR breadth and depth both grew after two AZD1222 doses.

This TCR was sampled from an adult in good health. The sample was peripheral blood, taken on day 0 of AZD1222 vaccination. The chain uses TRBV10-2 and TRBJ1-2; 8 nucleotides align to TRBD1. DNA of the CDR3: TGCGCCAGCAGCGGACAGGGATACTATGGCTACACCTTC. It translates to CASSGQGYYGYTF.